Sequencing of this TCR beta chain was carried out in a study of Ad26.COV2.S vaccination and SARS-CoV-2 variants. Germline V gives CDR1 DFQATT, CDR2 SNEGSKA (reference sequence). V lost 5 bases and J 5 bases, leaving 9 bases between the germline ends. The CDR3 is 11 amino acids. This sample's treatment: about 20 received Ad26.COV2.S at low or high dose, single or two shots; 5 received placebo; per-sample allocation not given. Collection of the samples took place on day 63 after the first injection of vaccine or placebo. Generated by immunoSEQ multiplex PCR, the TCRdb table keeps only in-frame clones and is missing some. The table records fewer than 400,000 clones, about 86% of them present only once. This clone was found a few times.

The sample here was peripheral blood, taken in a trial of Ad26.COV2.S vaccine versus placebo. The rearrangement links TRBV20-1 to TRBJ1-1; D is unresolved. This TCR came from a person between 18 and 59 years old who received the Ad26.COV2.S COVID-19 vaccine or a placebo. CDR3 sequence: CSAAAPTEAFF. The CDR3 DNA reads TGCAGTGCTGCGGCCCCAACTGAAGCTTTCTTT.